These 10 T cell receptor beta chains were all obtained from the same sample, sequenced in a study of regulatory T cells in long-lasting Graves disease. The time point denotes: newly diagnosed GD, antithyroid drugs for less than 3 months. There was RNA extracted from PBMCs, and the TCR library was made from it. With iRepertoire HTBI primers and Arm-PCR of CDR3 regions, TCR beta libraries were built. One entry per CDR3 protein results from TCRdb running MiXCR on the multiplex PCR reads. The repertoire holds roughly 610,000 distinct CDR3 sequences, with roughly 16% as singletons. Separately, the same data were catalogued under a study of T cells in Graves' hyperthyroidism and ophthalmopathy.

The source was peripheral blood mononuclear cells (PBMCs), collected at new diagnosis, from a patient treated with antithyroid drugs. These receptors all stem from a man aged 18 to 30 with Graves disease.

Turning to this clonotype: A far larger clone is one nucleotide away, so this likely arose from a read error. The genes are TRBV11-1 and TRBJ2-7; D unclear. In germline, CDR1 is SGHAT, CDR2 FQDESV (reference sequence). This CDR3 comprises 15 residues. V lost 3 bases to trimming and J lost 5 bases, with 17 bases between them. The DNA for the CDR3 is TGTGCCAGCAGCTTCGCACGGCAGAAAGTCGACGAGCAGTACTTC. This sequence encodes CASSFARQKVDEQYF.

J is TRBJ2-7 and V is TRBV5-1, with 11 positions matching TRBD2. Trimming at V came to 3 bases and at J to 1 base, leaving 3 bases not matched to a gene. The CDR3 has 15 amino acids. Germline loops: CDR1 SGHRS, CDR2 YFSETQ. CDR3 bases: TGCGCCAGCAGCTCGGGACTAGCGGAGTCCTACGAGCAGTACTTC. Amino acid sequence: CASSSGLAESYEQYF.

The chain employs TRBV7-6 and TRBJ2-3; the match to TRBD2 covers 7 bases. Germline CDR1 and CDR2: SGHVS and FNYEAQ. There are 15 residues in the CDR3. J lost 8 bases, V lost 0 bases, and 8 bases had no gene match. The CDR3 sequence: CASSLAPGPGGTQYF. The CDR3 DNA sequence: TGTGCCAGCAGCTTAGCCCCCGGGCCGGGGGGTACGCAGTATTTT.

This clonotype was picked up many times. The rearrangement links TRBV12-3 or TRBV12-4 to TRBJ2-7, with 9 bases identical to TRBD1. Germline trimming cut 8 bases from V and 4 bases from J; bases unmatched to any gene: 12. The CDR3 has 15 amino acids. The CDR3 loop is CASGFSGTGMYEQYF. The CDR3 DNA reads TGTGCCAGCGGATTTTCCGGGACAGGGATGTACGAGCAGTACTTC.

This clonotype was counted only a few times. This CDR3 is CASSFQQPSRDEQFF. As DNA, the CDR3 is TGTGCCAGCAGTTTTCAGCAACCGTCTCGGGATGAGCAGTTCTTC. The rearrangement links TRBV27 to TRBJ2-1; D remains unclear. Trimming took off 3 bases at V and 8 bases at J, with 17 bases between the two ends. Germline CDR1 MNHEY, CDR2 SMNVEV (reference sequence). This CDR3 spans 15 amino acids.

This clonotype was recorded many times. The rearrangement uses TRBV2 and TRBJ1-4; 7 bases agree with TRBD1. Germline CDR1 SNHLY, CDR2 FYNNEI. V lost 4 bases and J lost 7; bases outside the gene matches: 6. This CDR3 spans 14 amino acids. The CDR3 is CASSGTGGVEKLFF. The CDR3 coding sequence is TGTGCCAGCAGTGGGACAGGAGGAGTTGAAAAACTGTTTTTT. The full variable domain, rest sourced from reference TRBV2 and TRBJ1-4, is EPEVTQTPSHQVTQMGQEVILRCVPISNHLYFYWYRQILGQKVEFLVSFYNNEISEKSEIFDDQFSVERPDGSNFTLKIRSTKLEDSAMYFCASSGTGGVEKLFFGSGTQLSVL.

The table lists this clonotype with many counts. The gene calls are TRBV10-3 and TRBJ2-2, with a tentative D call TRBD1 (7 bases). Germline V gene data show CDR1 as ENHRY and CDR2 as SYGVKD. The CDR3 length is 15 residues. Deletions cut 7 bases from V and 5 bases from J, with 17 bases between. The CDR3 sequence: CAIIRGDFVTGELFF. In nucleotides, the CDR3 is TGTGCCATCATCAGGGGGGACTTTGTGACCGGGGAGCTGTTTTTT.

This chain connects TRBV15 to TRBJ2-3; D is perhaps TRBD1 or TRBD2 (5 bases each). The CDR3 is 15 amino acids. CDR1 LNHNV and CDR2 YYDKDF come from the germline V gene (reference sequence). The ends were cut back, 6 bases at V and 2 bases at J, with 15 bases in the middle. CDR3 region: CATSAGPGPTDTQYF. Written as DNA, the CDR3 is TGTGCCACCAGTGCGGGCCCGGGGCCCACAGATACGCAGTATTTT.

In this sample, this clonotype turned up many times. CDR3: CASSSAGGLTDTQYF. The DNA for the CDR3 is TGTGCCAGCAGTTCAGCGGGAGGGCTCACAGATACGCAGTATTTT. This sequence joins TRBV27 and TRBJ2-3, with TRBD2 matching over 10 bases. Germline V lookup: CDR1 MNHEY, CDR2 SMNVEV (reference sequence). This CDR3 has 15 residues. V was clipped by 4 bases and J by 2 bases; unmatched bases: 3.

V and J are TRBV19 and TRBJ2-7; 7 bases line up with TRBD2. Germline CDR1 and CDR2: LNHDA and SQIVND (reference sequence). Germline trimming cut 5 bases from V and 2 bases from J; bases unmatched to any gene: 12. The CDR3 runs 16 residues. The CDR3 reads CASSYGSSGITYEQYF. CDR3 coding DNA: TGTGCCAGTAGTTACGGTTCTAGCGGCATAACCTACGAGCAGTACTTC. The whole variable domain, remainder taken from reference TRBV19 and TRBJ2-7, is DGGITQSPKYLFRKEGQNVTLSCEQNLNHDAMYWYRQDPGQGLRLIYYSQIVNDFQKGDIAEGYSVSREKKESFPLTVTSAQKNPTAFYLCASSYGSSGITYEQYFGPGTRLTVT.